This paragraph reports one T cell receptor beta chain. Its target is not known. The data derive from a study of T cell responses to AZD1222 COVID-19 vaccine. Findings and caveats of the study: Spike-specific TCR repertoires showed rising breadth and depth after two AZD1222 doses. All repertoire sampling was performed exclusively after the peak T cell response. Among those given AZD1222, only 6 or 7 were seropositive at baseline. Donors, mostly white British, included more females; clonal diversity was possibly underestimated.

The repertoire was sequenced with immunoSEQ multiplex PCR; TCRdb's copy has only in-frame clones and lacks some. The table has about 150,000 clones, more than 85% seen once. V trimming: 8 bases; J trimming: 12 bases; junction bases outside the gene matches: 4. Looked up from germline, CDR1 is MNHEY and CDR2 is SMNVEV (reference sequence). CDR3 length equals 11 residues. The chain combines TRBV27 with TRBJ1-6; 7 nucleotides line up with TRBD1. The sample was peripheral blood, taken 28 days after the second AZD1222 dose. This TCR was recovered from an adult who received the AZD1222 COVID-19 vaccine. The CDR3 is CASGGQQPLHF. CDR3 DNA: TGTGCCAGCGGGGGACAGCAACCCCTCCACTTT.